These 8 T cell receptor beta chains share one sample of origin, sequenced in a study of blood T cell repertoires in COVID-19. TCRdb's copy holds only in-frame clones and misses some; the assay was immunoSEQ multiplex PCR. In the table there are about 220,000 clones, approximately 83% of which are singletons. The sequencing input was PBMCs or T cells enriched from blood (not recorded which). All receptors derive from a woman in her sixties or seventies who had recovered from COVID-19.

This clone was observed once. The chain carries TRBV19 and TRBJ1-1, with unresolved D. The V end lost 0 bases, the J end lost 10 bases, and 15 bases lay between the germline ends. Germline CDR1 LNHDA, CDR2 SQIVND (reference sequence). The CDR3 loop spans 14 amino acids. DNA of the CDR3: TGTGCCAGTAGTATAGACCTGGGGAGCTCCTTAGCTTTCTTT. As protein: CASSIDLGSSLAFF.

The chain combines TRBV6-4 with TRBJ1-2; 7 bases match TRBD1. The CDR3 loop spans 14 amino acids. Per the germline V gene, CDR1 is MRHNA and CDR2 is SNTAGT. J lost 1 base, V lost 5 bases, and 4 bases had no gene match. The DNA of the CDR3 is TGTGCCAGCAGTAAAGGGACAGTTAACTATGGCTACACCTTC. This translates into CASSKGTVNYGYTF.

CDR3 sequence (DNA): TGTGCCAGCAGCGTTCGACTAGCCTCGGGCGGTGAGCAGTTCTTC. Translating gives CASSVRLASGGEQFF. The rearrangement links TRBV9 to TRBJ2-1; the match to TRBD2 covers 7 bases. The V gene's germline CDR1 is SGDLS and CDR2 YYNGEE. This CDR3 is built from 15 residues. The V and J ends lost 2 bases and 9 bases, in that order; junction bases with no gene match: 11.

This rearrangement joins TRBV5-6 to TRBJ2-1, with 10 positions matching TRBD2. The CDR3 length is 14 residues. V trimming: 4 bases; J trimming: 8 bases; junction bases outside the gene matches: 6. Germline assignment: CDR1 SGHDT and CDR2 YYEEEE. CDR3 sequence (DNA): TGTGCCAGCAGCAGCCTAGCGGGAGTCGATGAGCAGTTCTTC. Its protein is CASSSLAGVDEQFF. Full variable domain (remainder filled in from reference TRBV5-6 and TRBJ2-1): DAGVTQSPTHLIKTRGQQVTLRCSPKSGHDTVSWYQQALGQGPQFIFQYYEEEERQRGNFPDRFSGHQFPNYSSELNVNALLLGDSALYLCASSSLAGVDEQFFGPGTRLTVL.

The V gene is TRBV5-4, the J gene TRBJ1-2; 7 bases match TRBD1. J gave up 5 bases and V 4 bases, and 8 bases lay outside the gene matches. This CDR3 contains 14 residues. Germline V gives CDR1 SGHNT, CDR2 YYREEE (reference sequence). CDR3 coding DNA: TGTGCCAGCAGCCTAGGGACAGCCTATTATGGCTACACCTTC. It yields the protein CASSLGTAYYGYTF.

The chain employs TRBV15 and TRBJ2-4; D may be TRBD1 (6 bases). V shed 2 bases and J shed 5 bases, with 13 bases lying between them. The CDR3 consists of 15 residues. Germline CDR1 reads LNHNV; CDR2 reads YYDKDF (reference sequence). The CDR3 DNA follows: TGTGCCACCAGCAGACATCAGGGGATACAAAACATTCAGTACTTC. Protein sequence: CATSRHQGIQNIQYF.

V is TRBV9 and J is TRBJ2-3; 8 bases line up with TRBD1. Germline CDR1 SGDLS, CDR2 YYNGEE. After removal of 4 bases from V and 5 bases from J, the junction contained 9 bases not matched to a gene. The CDR3 extends over 15 amino acids. The CDR3 loop reads CASSPRTGKEDTQYF. CDR3 coding DNA: TGTGCCAGCAGCCCCCGGACAGGGAAGGAAGATACGCAGTATTTT. Full variable domain (missing parts from reference TRBV9 and TRBJ2-3): DSGVTQTPKHLITATGQRVTLRCSPRSGDLSVYWYQQSLDQGLQFLIQYYNGEERAKGNILERFSAQQFPDLHSELNLSSLELGDSALYFCASSPRTGKEDTQYFGPGTRLTVL.

Only one count was recorded for this clone. The genes are TRBV4-3 and TRBJ1-5; D is unresolved. V lost 1 base and J 4 bases, leaving 5 bases between the germline ends. The CDR3 is made up of 13 amino acids. The V gene's germline CDR1 is LGHNA and CDR2 YSLEER. CDR3 sequence (DNA): TGCGCCAGCAGCCAAGTCCGGAATCAGCCCCAGCATTTT. It encodes CASSQVRNQPQHF.